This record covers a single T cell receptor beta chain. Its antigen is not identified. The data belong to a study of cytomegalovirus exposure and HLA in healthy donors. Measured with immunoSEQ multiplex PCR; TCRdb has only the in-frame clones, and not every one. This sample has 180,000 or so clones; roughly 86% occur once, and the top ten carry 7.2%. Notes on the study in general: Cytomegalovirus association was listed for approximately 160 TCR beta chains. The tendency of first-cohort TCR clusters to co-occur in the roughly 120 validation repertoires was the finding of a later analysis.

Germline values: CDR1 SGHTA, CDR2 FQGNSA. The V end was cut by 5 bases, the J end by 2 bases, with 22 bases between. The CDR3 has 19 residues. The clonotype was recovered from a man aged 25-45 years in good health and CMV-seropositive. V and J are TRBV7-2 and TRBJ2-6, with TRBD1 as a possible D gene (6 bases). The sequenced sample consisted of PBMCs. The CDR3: CASSAPLGTRVPGANVLTF. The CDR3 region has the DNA TGTGCCAGCAGCGCTCCCCTAGGGACAAGAGTTCCTGGGGCCAACGTCCTGACTTTC.